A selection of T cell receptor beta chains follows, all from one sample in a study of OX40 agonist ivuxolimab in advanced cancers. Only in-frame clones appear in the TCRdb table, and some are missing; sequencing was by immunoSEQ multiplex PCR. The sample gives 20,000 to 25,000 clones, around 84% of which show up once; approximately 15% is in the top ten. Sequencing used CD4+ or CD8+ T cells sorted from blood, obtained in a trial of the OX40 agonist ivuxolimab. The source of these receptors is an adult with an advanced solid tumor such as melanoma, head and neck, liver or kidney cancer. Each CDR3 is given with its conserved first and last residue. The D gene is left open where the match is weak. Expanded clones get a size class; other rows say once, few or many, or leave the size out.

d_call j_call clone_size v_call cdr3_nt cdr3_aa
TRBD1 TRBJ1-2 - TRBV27 TGTGCCAGCAGTCCGGGGACAGGGGCTTTCTATGGCTACACCTTC CASSPGTGAFYGYTF
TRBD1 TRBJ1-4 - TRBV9 TGTGCCAGCAGCGGACGGGACAGGTTCGCAACTAATGAAAAACTGTTTTTT CASSGRDRFATNEKLFF
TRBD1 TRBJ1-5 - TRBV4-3 TGCGCCAGCAGCCAACAAAGGGGGCGAGGGCAGCCCCAGCATTTT CASSQQRGRGQPQHF
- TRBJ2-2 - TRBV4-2 TGTGCCAGCAGCCAAGATTTTAATGCTATCACCGGGGAGCTGTTTTTT CASSQDFNAITGELFF
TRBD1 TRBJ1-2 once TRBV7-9 TGTGCCAGCAGCTTCGATAAAGGGACAGCCGGCTACACCTTC CASSFDKGTAGYTF
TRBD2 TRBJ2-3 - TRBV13 TGTGCCAGCAGCTTTCTGGGGCGGGGGGGCGAAGATACGCAGTATTTT CASSFLGRGGEDTQYF
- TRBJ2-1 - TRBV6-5 TGTGCCAGCGGAATATACAATGAGCAGTTCTTC CASGIYNEQFF
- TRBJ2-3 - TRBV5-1 TGCGCCACCCGGGGACGGTTCACAGATACGCAGTATTTT CATRGRFTDTQYF
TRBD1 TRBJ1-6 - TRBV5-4 TGTGCCAGCAGCTGGGACAGGGGTGGTTCACCCCTCCACTTT CASSWDRGGSPLHF
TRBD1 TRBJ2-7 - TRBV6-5 TGTGCCAGCACCTACGGGGCAGGGGGATACGAGCAGTACTTC CASTYGAGGYEQYF
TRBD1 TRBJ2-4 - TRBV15 TGTGCCACCGCAGACCTCAGGACAGGGGTAGGAAACATTCAGTACTTC CATADLRTGVGNIQYF
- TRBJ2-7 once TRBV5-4 TGTGCCAGCAGCTTGGACAGTCTCGAGCAGTACTTC CASSLDSLEQYF
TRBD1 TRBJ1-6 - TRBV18 TGTGCCAGCTCACCCGCCTCGGGACAGCCATCACCCCTCCACTTT CASSPASGQPSPLHF
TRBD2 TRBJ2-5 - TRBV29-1 TGCAGCGTTGAAGATCGGGGGGGAATGGAGACCCAGTACTTC CSVEDRGGMETQYF
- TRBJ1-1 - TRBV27 TGTGCCAGCAGTTTTACCAGGAACACTGAAGCTTTCTTT CASSFTRNTEAFF
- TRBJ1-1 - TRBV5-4 TGTGCCAGCAGCTTAGAGAAAGGGAACACTGAAGCTTTCTTT CASSLEKGNTEAFF
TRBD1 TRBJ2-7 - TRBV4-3 TGCGCCAGCAGCCCCAGGACAGGGTTCGGCGAGCAGTACTTC CASSPRTGFGEQYF
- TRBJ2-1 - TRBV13 TGTGCCAGCAGCTTAGGCCATGGGGGGCATGAGCAGTTCTTC CASSLGHGGHEQFF
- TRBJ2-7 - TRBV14 TGTGCCAGCAGCCAAGCATGGAGAGCCTTCGAGCAGTACTTC CASSQAWRAFEQYF
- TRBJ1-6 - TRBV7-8 TGTGCCAGCAGCGTAGACCTGGACAGTAGCTCCTATAATTCACCCCTCCACTTT CASSVDLDSSSYNSPLHF
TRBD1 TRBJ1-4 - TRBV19 TGTGCCAGTAGTATAATCGCAGGGGGAGAAAAACTGTTTTTT CASSIIAGGEKLFF
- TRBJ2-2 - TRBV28 TGTGCCAGCCAAAAGAGTCGGCCGAACACCGGGGAGCTGTTTTTT CASQKSRPNTGELFF
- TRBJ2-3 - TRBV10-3 TGTGCCATCAGTGGGGGTAGACAGCCCGATACGCAGTATTTT CAISGGRQPDTQYF
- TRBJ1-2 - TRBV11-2 TGTGCCAGCAGCTTAGCTACACCCAACTATGGCTACACCTTC CASSLATPNYGYTF
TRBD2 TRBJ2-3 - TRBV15 TGTGCCACCAGCAGAGACGATAGCGGGGGGAGCACAGATACGCAGTATTTT CATSRDDSGGSTDTQYF
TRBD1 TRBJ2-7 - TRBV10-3 TGTGCCATCAGTGAAGCAGGGGGCCAGAACGAGCAGTACTTC CAISEAGGQNEQYF
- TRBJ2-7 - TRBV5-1 TGCGCCAGCAGCTTGGAGAGGGGCTACTCCTACGAGCAGTACTTC CASSLERGYSYEQYF
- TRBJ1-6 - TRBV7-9 TGTGCCAGCAGCTCCAGACAGGAATATAATTCACCCCTCCACTTT CASSSRQEYNSPLHF
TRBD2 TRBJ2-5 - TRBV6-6 TGTGCCAGCGAGCGCGGCGGGGGGGCCCAAGAGACCCAGTACTTC CASERGGGAQETQYF
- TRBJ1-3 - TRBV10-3 TGTGCCATCAGTGAGTCGAAAGCACGGGTCACCCACTCTGGAAACACCATATATTTT CAISESKARVTHSGNTIYF
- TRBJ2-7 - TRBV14 TGTGCCAGCAGCCACCAGGGTTCGAACGAGCAGTACTTC CASSHQGSNEQYF
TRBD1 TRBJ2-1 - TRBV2 TGTGCCAGCAAGGACAGGGGGTACAATGAGCAGTTCTTC CASKDRGYNEQFF
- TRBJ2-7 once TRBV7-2 TGTGCCAGCAGCTTAGTCGACAGGTATTCCTACGAGCAGTACTTC CASSLVDRYSYEQYF
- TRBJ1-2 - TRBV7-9 TGTGCCAGCAGCTTAGGGGAGGTCACGGTGGCCGGTGGCTACACCTTC CASSLGEVTVAGGYTF
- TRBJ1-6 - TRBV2 TGTGCCAGCAGTGAAACAGGGAGCTCCTATAATTCACCCCTCCACTTT CASSETGSSYNSPLHF
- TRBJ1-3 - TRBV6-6 TGTGCCAGCAGTTACTCGTTACCTCAGGGTGGAAACACCATATATTTT CASSYSLPQGGNTIYF
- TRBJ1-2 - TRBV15 TGTGCCACGGAAAGGAAGGGGCTAAACTATGGCTACACCTTC CATERKGLNYGYTF
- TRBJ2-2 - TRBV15 TGTGCCACCAGCAGAGTACGGAGCACCGGGGAGCTGTTTTTT CATSRVRSTGELFF
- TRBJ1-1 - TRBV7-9 TGTGCCAGCAGCCCATATCTGAACACTGAAGCTTTCTTT CASSPYLNTEAFF